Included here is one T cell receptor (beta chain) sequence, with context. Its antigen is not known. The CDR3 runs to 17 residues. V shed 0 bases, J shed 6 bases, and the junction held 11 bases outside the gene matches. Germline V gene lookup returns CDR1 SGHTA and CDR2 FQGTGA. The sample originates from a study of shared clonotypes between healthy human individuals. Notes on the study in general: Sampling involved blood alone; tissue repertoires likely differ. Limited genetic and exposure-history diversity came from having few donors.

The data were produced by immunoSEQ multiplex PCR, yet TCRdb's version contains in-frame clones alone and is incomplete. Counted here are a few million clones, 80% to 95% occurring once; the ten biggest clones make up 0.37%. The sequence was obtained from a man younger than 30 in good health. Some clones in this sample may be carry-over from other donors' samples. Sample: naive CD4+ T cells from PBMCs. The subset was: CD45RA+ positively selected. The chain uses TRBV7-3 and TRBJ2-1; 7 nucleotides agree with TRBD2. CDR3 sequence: CASSLTFMAGAPNEQFF. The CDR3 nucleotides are TGTGCCAGCAGCTTAACGTTTATGGCGGGAGCCCCCAATGAGCAGTTCTTC.